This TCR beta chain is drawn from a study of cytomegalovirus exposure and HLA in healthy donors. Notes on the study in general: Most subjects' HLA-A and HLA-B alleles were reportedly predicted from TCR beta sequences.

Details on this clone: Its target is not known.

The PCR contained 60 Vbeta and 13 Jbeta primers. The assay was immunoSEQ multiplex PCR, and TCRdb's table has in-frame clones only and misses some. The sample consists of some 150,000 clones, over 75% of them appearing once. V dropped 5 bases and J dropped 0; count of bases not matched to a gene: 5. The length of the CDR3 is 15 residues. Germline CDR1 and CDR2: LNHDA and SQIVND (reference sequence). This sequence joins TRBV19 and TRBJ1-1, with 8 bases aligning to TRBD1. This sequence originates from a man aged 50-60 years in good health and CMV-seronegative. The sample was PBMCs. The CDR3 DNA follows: TGTGCCAGTAGTCTACACAGGGGGGTGAACACTGAAGCTTTCTTT. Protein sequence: CASSLHRGVNTEAFF.